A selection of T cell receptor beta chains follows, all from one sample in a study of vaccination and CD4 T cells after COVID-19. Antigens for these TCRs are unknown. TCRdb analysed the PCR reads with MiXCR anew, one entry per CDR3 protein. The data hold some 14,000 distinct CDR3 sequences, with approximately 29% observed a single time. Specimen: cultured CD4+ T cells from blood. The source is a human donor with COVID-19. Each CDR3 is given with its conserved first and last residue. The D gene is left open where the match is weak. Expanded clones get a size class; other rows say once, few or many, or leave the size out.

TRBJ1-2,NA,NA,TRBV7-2,CASSSLSRSSYGYTF,TGTGCCAGCAGCTCCTTATCGAGGAGTTCCTATGGCTACACCTTC
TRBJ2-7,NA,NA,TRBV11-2,CASSSGGSTSSYEQYF,TGTGCCAGCAGCTCAGGCGGTTCGACGAGCTCCTACGAGCAGTACTTC
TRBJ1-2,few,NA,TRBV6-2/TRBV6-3,CASRPVNSYGYTF,TGTGCCAGCAGGCCCGTGAATTCCTATGGCTACACCTTC
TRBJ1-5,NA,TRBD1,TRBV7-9,CASSLTMTGDHQPQHF,TGTGCCAGCAGCTTGACTATGACAGGGGATCATCAGCCCCAGCATTTT
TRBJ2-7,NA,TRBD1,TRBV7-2,CASSTRQGDRIYEQYF,TGTGCCAGCAGCACAAGACAGGGGGATAGGATCTACGAGCAGTACTTC
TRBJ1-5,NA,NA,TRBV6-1,CASSEESPLSNQPQHF,TGTGCCAGCTCGGAGGAATCCCCTCTTAGCAATCAGCCCCAGCATTTT
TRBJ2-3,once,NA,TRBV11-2,CASSQWGKGSADTQYF,TGTGCCAGCAGCCAGTGGGGCAAGGGGTCCGCAGATACGCAGTATTTT
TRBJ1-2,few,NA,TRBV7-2,CASSLGAGDSGYTF,TGTGCCAGCAGCTTAGGGGCCGGAGATAGTGGCTACACCTTC
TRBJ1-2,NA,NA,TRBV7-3,CASSPWRGAGYTF,TGTGCCAGCAGCCCTTGGAGGGGGGCGGGCTACACCTTC
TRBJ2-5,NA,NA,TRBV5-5,CASSLSVVYQETQYF,TGTGCCAGCAGCTTGAGCGTGGTGTATCAAGAGACCCAGTACTTC
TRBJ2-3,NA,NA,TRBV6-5,CASSYSTQGPDTQYF,TGTGCCAGCAGTTACTCGACTCAGGGGCCAGATACGCAGTATTTT
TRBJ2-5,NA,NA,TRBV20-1,CSAIIGRGLETQYF,TGCAGTGCTATCATTGGCCGGGGACTAGAGACCCAGTACTTC
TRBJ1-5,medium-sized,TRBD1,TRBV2,CASSQGAQPQHF,TGTGCCAGCAGCCAGGGGGCTCAGCCCCAGCATTTT
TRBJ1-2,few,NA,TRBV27,CASSFSTGPRDGYTF,TGTGCCAGCAGTTTCTCGACAGGCCCCCGTGATGGCTACACCTTC
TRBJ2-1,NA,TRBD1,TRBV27,CASRPDRRSSSYNEQFF,TGTGCCAGCAGGCCGGACAGGCGAAGTAGCTCCTACAATGAGCAGTTCTTC
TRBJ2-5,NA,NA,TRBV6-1,CATRGDQGRETQYF,TGTGCCACCCGGGGGGACCAGGGGAGGGAGACCCAGTACTTC
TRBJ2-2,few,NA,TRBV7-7,CASSLAKNTGELFF,TGTGCTAGCAGCTTAGCTAAAAACACCGGGGAGCTGTTTTTT
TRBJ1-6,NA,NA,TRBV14,CASSQGRGYNSPLHF,TGTGCCAGCAGCCAAGGACGGGGTTATAATTCACCCCTCCACTTT
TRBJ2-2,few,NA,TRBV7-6,CASSPGTGELFF,TGTGCCAGCAGCCCAGGCACCGGGGAGCTGTTTTTT
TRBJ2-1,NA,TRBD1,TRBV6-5,CASSYSVSGQGRNEQFF,TGTGCCAGCAGTTACTCGGTCTCTGGACAGGGGAGAAATGAGCAGTTCTTC
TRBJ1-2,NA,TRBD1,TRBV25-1,CASSEARDRGGDGYTF,TGTGCCAGCAGTGAAGCTAGGGACAGGGGAGGAGATGGCTACACCTTC
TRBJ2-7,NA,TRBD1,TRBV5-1,CASSGTGGYEQYF,TGCGCCAGCAGCGGTACAGGGGGCTACGAGCAGTACTTC
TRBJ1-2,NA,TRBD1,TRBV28,CASRTSGTGGGYTF,TGTGCCAGCAGAACCTCCGGGACAGGGGGTGGCTACACCTTC
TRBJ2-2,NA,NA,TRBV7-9,CASRTTRLTGELFF,TGTGCCAGCAGAACGACCCGCCTAACCGGGGAGCTGTTTTTT
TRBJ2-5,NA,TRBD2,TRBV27,CASSRIVGGGPQETQYF,TGTGCCAGCAGTAGGATCGTGGGCGGGGGGCCACAAGAGACCCAGTACTTC
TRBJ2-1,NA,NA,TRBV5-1,CASSSGHNEQFF,TGCGCCAGCAGCTCAGGACACAATGAGCAGTTCTTC
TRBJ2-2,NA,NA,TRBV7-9,CASSLVTKTGELFF,TGTGCCAGCAGCTTAGTAACCAAAACCGGGGAGCTGTTTTTT
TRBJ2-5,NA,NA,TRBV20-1,CSAPGMREETQYF,TGCAGTGCTCCCGGGATGAGGGAGGAGACCCAGTACTTC
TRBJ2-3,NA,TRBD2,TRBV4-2,CASRHDQSGGITDTQYF,TGTGCCAGCAGGCACGACCAAAGCGGGGGGATCACAGATACGCAGTATTTT
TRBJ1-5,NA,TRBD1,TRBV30,CAWDRGSNQPQHF,TGTGCCTGGGACAGGGGCTCCAATCAGCCCCAGCATTTT
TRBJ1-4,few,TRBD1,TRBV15,CATSRDPPMGTGNEKLFF,TGTGCCACCAGCAGAGATCCCCCAATGGGGACAGGTAATGAAAAACTGTTTTTT
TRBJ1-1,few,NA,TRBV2,CASSARGVGQNTEAFF,TGTGCCAGCAGTGCACGCGGGGTGGGGCAGAACACTGAAGCTTTCTTT
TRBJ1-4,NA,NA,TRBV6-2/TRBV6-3,CASRHPGVKLFF,TGTGCCAGCAGGCATCCTGGGGTCAAACTGTTTTTT
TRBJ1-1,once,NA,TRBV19,CASSIVPIHPAMNIEAFF,TGTGCCAGTAGTATAGTACCCATCCACCCTGCCATGAACATTGAAGCTTTCTTT
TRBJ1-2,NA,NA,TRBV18,CASSAQGKDYGYTF,TGTGCCAGCTCAGCACAGGGCAAGGACTATGGCTACACCTTC
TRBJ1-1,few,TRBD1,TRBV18,CASSDGQATMNTEAFF,TGTGCCAGCTCAGACGGACAGGCAACAATGAACACTGAAGCTTTCTTT
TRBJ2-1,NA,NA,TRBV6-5,CASSYSGGPSNEQFF,TGTGCCAGCAGTTACTCGGGGGGGCCTTCAAATGAGCAGTTCTTC
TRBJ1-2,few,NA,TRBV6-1,CASTSSLRHGYTF,TGTGCCAGCACCTCCAGTCTTAGACATGGCTACACCTTC
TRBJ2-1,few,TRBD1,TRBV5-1,CASSLGTASYNEQFF,TGCGCCAGCAGCCTAGGGACAGCCTCCTACAATGAGCAGTTCTTC
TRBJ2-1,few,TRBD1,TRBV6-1,CASRQGVQSYNEQFF,TGTGCCAGCAGGCAGGGGGTGCAGTCCTACAATGAGCAGTTCTTC
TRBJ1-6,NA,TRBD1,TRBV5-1,CASREGQGSSPLHF,TGCGCCAGCAGGGAAGGACAGGGATCATCACCCCTCCACTTT
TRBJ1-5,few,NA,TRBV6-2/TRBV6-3,CASSYGGGSNQPQHF,TGTGCCAGCAGTTACGGGGGCGGTAGCAATCAGCCCCAGCATTTT